Presented here are 17 T cell receptor beta chains from one specimen sequenced in a study of OX40 agonist ivuxolimab in advanced cancers. Only in-frame clones appear in the TCRdb table, and some are missing; sequencing was by immunoSEQ multiplex PCR. In the table there are over 80,000 clones, about 84% of which are singletons. The sample consisted of CD4+ or CD8+ T cells sorted from blood, taken in a trial of the OX40 agonist ivuxolimab. These receptors all come from an adult with an advanced solid tumor such as melanoma, head and neck, liver or kidney cancer.

The CDR3 spells CASSIGDHWTDTQYF. The CDR3 nucleotides are TGTGCCAGTAGTATCGGAGACCATTGGACGGATACGCAGTATTTT. The rearrangement joins TRBV19 to TRBJ2-3; D ambiguous. Trimming stripped 3 bases from V and 6 bases from J, with 16 bases between. Germline CDR1 LNHDA, CDR2 SQIVND (reference sequence). This CDR3 region has 15 residues.

The sample holds a few counts of this clone. For the CDR3, the DNA is TGTGCCAGCAGTAGGGGACAGCCCATGAACACTGAAGCTTTCTTT. Amino acids: CASSRGQPMNTEAFF. V is TRBV6-5 and J is TRBJ1-1; 7 bases line up with TRBD1. CDR1 is MNHEY, CDR2 SVGAGI, per germline. Trimming cost V 5 bases and J 0 bases; bases outside gene matches: 6. This CDR3 spans 15 amino acids.

The chain links TRBV2 to TRBJ2-1; D is possibly TRBD1 (5 bases). The CDR3 totals 15 residues. The ends were cut back, 0 bases at V and 7 bases at J, with 13 bases in the middle. Germline loops: CDR1 SNHLY, CDR2 FYNNEI. For the CDR3, the DNA is TGTGCCAGCAGTGAAGCGCATGGCCCAGGGAATGAGCAGTTCTTC. Protein sequence: CASSEAHGPGNEQFF.

The genes are TRBV4-1 and TRBJ1-5; D unresolved. This CDR3 region has 16 residues. The germline V gene encodes CDR1 MGHRA and CDR2 YSYEKL. V was clipped by 1 base and J by 5 bases, with 15 bases between them. The CDR3 region is CASSQGARGGYQPQHF. The CDR3 bases are TGCGCCAGCAGCCAAGGGGCTCGGGGAGGGTATCAGCCCCAGCATTTT.

The rearrangement uses TRBV27 and TRBJ2-7, with 14 bases identical to TRBD2. CDR1 is MNHEY, CDR2 SMNVEV, per germline (reference sequence). This CDR3 region has 17 residues. The V and J ends lost 5 bases and 2 bases, in that order; junction bases with no gene match: 8. The CDR3 sequence is CASSPGTSGGLAYEQYF. The CDR3 DNA sequence: TGTGCCAGCAGTCCCGGGACTAGCGGGGGTCTCGCCTACGAGCAGTACTTC.

This clone appeared a few times. This rearrangement joins TRBV7-9 to TRBJ2-5; a possible D gene is TRBD2 (6 bases). This CDR3 is built from 14 residues. V was pared by 3 bases and J by 5 bases, with 13 bases between. Germline V gene data show CDR1 as SEHNR and CDR2 as FQNEAQ (reference sequence). The CDR3 DNA sequence: TGTGCCAGCAGCTTCCAGGGAGGAATGGAGACCCAGTACTTC. As protein: CASSFQGGMETQYF.

The chain has TRBV2 and TRBJ2-2; D is undetermined. V was pared by 0 bases and J by 0 bases, with 17 bases between. There are 19 residues in the CDR3. CDR1 is SNHLY, CDR2 FYNNEI, per germline. CDR3 nucleotide sequence: TGTGCCAGCAGTGAAGCACATCCGCGACGGATCGCGAACACCGGGGAGCTGTTTTTT. Its translation: CASSEAHPRRIANTGELFF.

This clone was seen only a few times. The chain has TRBV29-1 and TRBJ1-5; 10 bases align to TRBD1. Germline V gene lookup returns CDR1 SQVTM and CDR2 ANQGSEA. The CDR3 is 14 amino acids. J was trimmed by 2 bases and V by 4 bases; bases with no gene match: 2. The CDR3 nucleotides read TGCAGCGTTGGACAGGGGGCTGGCAATCAGCCCCAGCATTTT. The encoded protein is CSVGQGAGNQPQHF.

V is TRBV10-1 and J is TRBJ2-3, with 13 bases lining up with TRBD2. J gave up 3 bases and V 4 bases, and 4 bases lay outside the gene matches. The CDR3 is 16 amino acids. Germline CDR1 reads WNHNN; CDR2 reads SYGVQD (reference sequence). The CDR3 protein is CASSGTSGSGTDTQYF. The CDR3 DNA sequence: TGCGCCAGCAGTGGGACTAGCGGGAGTGGTACAGATACGCAGTATTTT.

The chain combines TRBV7-9 with TRBJ1-2; D is ambiguous. Trimming stripped 6 bases from V and 8 bases from J, with 16 bases between. Germline CDR1 and CDR2: SEHNR and FQNEAQ (reference sequence). The CDR3 consists of 13 residues. CDR3 coding DNA: TGTGCCAGCAGTCTTACACGGGAAGGAGGCTACACCTTC. Amino acids: CASSLTREGGYTF.

The CDR3 region is CASSLAWMSDEQYF. CDR3 sequence (DNA): TGCGCCAGCAGCTTGGCTTGGATGTCGGACGAGCAGTACTTC. The chain couples TRBV5-1 to TRBJ2-7; D uncertain. V shed 0 bases and J shed 5 bases, with 12 bases lying between them. The germline V gene encodes CDR1 SGHRS and CDR2 YFSETQ. The CDR3 is made up of 14 amino acids.

The V call is TRBV11-2, the J call TRBJ2-7; perhaps TRBD1 as D (6 bases). The CDR3 covers 15 residues. CDR1 and CDR2 from the germline V gene are SGHAT and FQNNGV. With 0 bases removed from V and 0 bases from J, the gap between germline ends came to 9 bases. CDR3 sequence: CASSLDRGYSYEQYF. The CDR3 DNA follows: TGTGCCAGCAGCTTAGACAGGGGTTACTCCTACGAGCAGTACTTC.

J is TRBJ2-3 and V is TRBV18; D is perhaps TRBD2 (5 bases). The germline gives CDR1 KGHSH, CDR2 LQKENI. This CDR3 region has 16 residues. Deletions cut 0 bases from V and 2 bases from J, with 12 bases between. As DNA, the CDR3 is TGTGCCAGCTCACCACCGGGGTGGGAGTCCACAGATACGCAGTATTTT. Its translation: CASSPPGWESTDTQYF.

The chain recombines TRBV20-1 with TRBJ1-2; a weak D match, TRBD1 (6 bases). Germline V gives CDR1 DFQATT, CDR2 SNEGSKA (reference sequence). Trimming removed 4 bases from V and 6 bases from J, with 9 bases in between. The CDR3 is made up of 11 amino acids. The CDR3, as DNA: TGCAGTGCTACTACAGGGAATGGCTACACCTTC. Protein product: CSATTGNGYTF.

The chain has TRBV29-1 and TRBJ1-1, with 9 bases that match TRBD1. Germline CDR1 and CDR2: SQVTM and ANQGSEA. This CDR3 has 13 amino acids. V shed 7 bases, J shed 6 bases, and the junction held 9 bases outside the gene matches. CDR3 DNA: TGCAGCGGCGGGGGACAGGGAGTCCCTGAAGCTTTCTTT. Its protein product is CSGGGQGVPEAFF.

The V and J genes are TRBV19 and TRBJ2-1; 9 bases fit TRBD2. The ends lost 0 bases at V and 9 bases at J; junction bases unmatched: 3. The CDR3 spans 14 residues. Germline assignment: CDR1 LNHDA and CDR2 SQIVND (reference sequence). The CDR3 DNA reads TGTGCCAGTAGTATAGATAAAGCGGGGGGTGAGCAGTTCTTC. As protein: CASSIDKAGGEQFF.

The chain employs TRBV5-1 and TRBJ2-1; 9 nucleotides match TRBD1. The J segment lost 4 bases and the V segment lost 7 bases, leaving 6 bases of the junction unmatched. Looked up from germline, CDR1 is SGHRS and CDR2 is YFSETQ. The CDR3 is 14 amino acids. CDR3 nucleotide sequence: TGCGCCAGCGGGACCGGGACAGGGTACAATGAGCAGTTCTTC. Encoded protein: CASGTGTGYNEQFF.